The clone carrying this T cell receptor beta chain turned up a few times. The antigen is unknown. The data were taken from a study of T cells in Graves' hyperthyroidism and ophthalmopathy. Whole-study results and caveats: The model predicted ophthalmopathy a median approximately six months before onset.

Germline V lookup: CDR1 SQVTM, CDR2 ANQGSEA. V dropped 7 bases and J dropped 1 base, with 15 bases sitting between them. This CDR3 region has 14 residues. It was uncontrolled infection, other autoimmune disease, pregnancy or lactation that excluded patients. RNA transcripts gave rise to amplified TCR beta CDR3 regions. The HTBI primer set served for first-round RT-PCR of the TCR CDR3. Via MiXCR, TCRdb re-called the multiplex PCR reads, giving one row per CDR3 protein. This table has 400,000 or so distinct CDR3 sequences, 11% to 15% appearing once. The chain uses TRBV29-1 and TRBJ2-3; tentative D call: TRBD2 (6 bases). The source of this sequence is a man aged 50 to 59 with Graves' ophthalmopathy. The specimen was blood. CDR3 loop: CSGGIGGGTDTQYF. CDR3 nucleotides: TGCAGCGGGGGGATAGGCGGGGGCACAGATACGCAGTATTTT.